This T cell receptor beta chain stems from a study of T-cell reconstitution after alpha-beta-depleted transplantation in children. Study-level findings and limits: High day-60 TCRbeta diversity in some patients came from surviving recipient T cells and thymic progenitors. T-cell numbers and diversity, one year after transplant, stemmed largely from T cells that were newly produced. The origin of alpha-beta T cells about two months after transplant was reportedly several hundred expanded graft clones.

Regarding this clonotype: Its antigen is still unknown.

CDR1 and CDR2 (germline): GTSNPN, SVGIG (reference sequence). The CDR3 totals 11 residues. V lost 5 bases, J lost 2 bases, and 5 bases lay in between. A library of TCRbeta sequences, prepared with unique molecular identifiers, was generated. TCRdb fed the PCR reads into MiXCR, producing one record per CDR3 protein. The data hold around 300,000 distinct CDR3 sequences, with nearly 8% observed a single time. J is TRBJ2-3 and V is TRBV30; D gene uncertain. The sequencing here drew on peripheral blood, taken 360 days after TCRalphabeta/CD19-depleted stem cell transplant. The TCR was taken from a female patient aged 2-10 years who had a stem cell transplant for Fanconi anemia, so the T cells may come from the graft donor. For the CDR3, the DNA is TGTGCCTGGCAAAACACAGATACGCAGTATTTT. Translated: CAWQNTDTQYF. The full variable domain, completed using reference TRBV30 and TRBJ2-3, is SQTIHQWPATLVQPVGSPLSLECTVEGTSNPNLYWYRQAAGRGLQLLFYSVGIGQISSEVPQNLSASRPQDRQFILSSKKLLLSDSGFYLCAWQNTDTQYFGPGTRLTVL.